This T cell receptor (beta chain) appears in the sequencing data of a study of T cell responses to AZD1222 COVID-19 vaccine. The CDR3 consists of 14 residues. Germline CDR1 reads MNHEY; CDR2 reads SVGAGI. Losses at the gene ends were 7 bases for V and 10 bases for J; bases not matched to a gene: 15. Sequenced by immunoSEQ multiplex PCR; TCRdb stores in-frame clones only, minus some. The sample includes about 75,000 clones, 87% of them seen just once. This chain uses TRBV6-5 with TRBJ1-1; 7 nucleotides agree with TRBD1. The receptor was isolated from an adult who received the AZD1222 COVID-19 vaccine. The sequencing here drew on peripheral blood, taken 28 days after the second AZD1222 dose. The CDR3: CASKRTGAVLGAFF. The CDR3 DNA reads as TGTGCCAGCAAACGAACAGGGGCCGTTTTGGGAGCTTTCTTT.